This is a list of T cell receptor beta chains from one sample in a study of shared clonotypes between healthy human individuals. Sequenced by immunoSEQ multiplex PCR; TCRdb stores in-frame clones only, minus some. Of 2 million to 2.5 million clones listed, nearly 97% were seen once; the top ten hold 0.1% to 0.15%. Material for sequencing was naive CD4+ T cells sorted from blood. All receptors come from a man between 18 and 29 years old in good health. Each CDR3 is given with its conserved first and last residue. A D gene is named only where the DNA matches it firmly. Clone size is stated in some rows and not others, as once, few, many or a class when expanded.

size	V	D	J	CDR3	DNA
once	TRBV5-4	TRBD1	TRBJ2-5	CASSEGQGREETQYF	TGTGCCAGCAGCGAGGGACAGGGCAGGGAGGAGACCCAGTACTTC
.	TRBV6-6	.	TRBJ1-6	CASSRTGTENSPLHF	TGTGCCAGCAGTCGTACCGGGACGGAGAATTCACCCCTCCACTTT
.	TRBV5-5	.	TRBJ2-7	CASSLGARGANYEQYF	TGTGCCAGCAGCTTGGGGGCTAGAGGGGCTAACTACGAGCAGTACTTC
.	TRBV6-5	.	TRBJ1-2	CASSYRDGRYGYTF	TGTGCCAGCAGTTACCGGGACGGCCGGTATGGCTACACCTTC
.	TRBV5-1	TRBD1	TRBJ1-6	CASSFRQGGDSPLHF	TGCGCCAGCAGCTTCCGACAGGGTGGGGATTCACCCCTCCACTTT
.	TRBV18	TRBD2	TRBJ2-5	CASSTSGTQETQYF	TGTGCCAGCTCGACTAGCGGAACTCAAGAGACCCAGTACTTC
.	TRBV2	.	TRBJ2-3	CASSAAIGGLSTDTQYF	TGTGCCAGCAGTGCCGCAATCGGGGGGCTGAGCACAGATACGCAGTATTTT
once	TRBV30	.	TRBJ2-3	CAWSVSVYKDTQYF	TGTGCCTGGAGTGTATCGGTCTATAAAGATACGCAGTATTTT
.	TRBV5-1	.	TRBJ2-7	CASSLVGSYEQYF	TGCGCCAGCAGCTTGGTTGGATCCTACGAGCAGTACTTC
.	TRBV28	TRBD1	TRBJ2-7	CASYGQGDYEQYF	TGTGCCAGCTATGGACAGGGTGATTACGAGCAGTACTTC
.	TRBV15	.	TRBJ1-1	CATSLRQNTEAFF	TGTGCCACCAGCCTCCGACAGAACACTGAAGCTTTCTTT
.	TRBV5-1	.	TRBJ2-1	CASSLGSDEQFF	TGCGCCAGCAGCTTGGGGTCGGATGAGCAGTTCTTC
once	TRBV6-5	TRBD1	TRBJ1-5	CASGTGGNQPQHF	TGTGCCAGCGGGACAGGAGGCAATCAGCCCCAGCATTTT
.	TRBV6-4	.	TRBJ2-7	CASSVFEGYEQYF	TGTGCCAGCAGTGTTTTTGAGGGGTACGAGCAGTACTTC
.	TRBV6-6	.	TRBJ1-3	CASSNSGNTIYF	TGTGCCAGCAGCAACAGTGGAAACACCATATATTTT
.	TRBV7-9	.	TRBJ2-1	CASSLTAGSYNEQFF	TGTGCCAGCAGCTTAACGGCAGGTTCCTACAATGAGCAGTTCTTC
.	TRBV10-2	TRBD1	TRBJ2-5	CASSETDRGQETQYF	TGCGCCAGCAGTGAGACCGACAGGGGGCAAGAGACCCAGTACTTC
.	TRBV5-6	.	TRBJ2-6	CASSYKRTGANVLTF	TGTGCCAGCAGCTATAAAAGGACTGGGGCCAACGTCCTGACTTTC
.	TRBV5-5	TRBD1	TRBJ2-7	CASTLTGVGTYEQYF	TGTGCCAGCACCCTTACAGGGGTGGGGACCTACGAGCAGTACTTC
.	TRBV11-2	.	TRBJ1-1	CASSLAQGAMNAEAFF	TGTGCCAGCAGCTTAGCCCAGGGAGCCATGAACGCTGAAGCTTTCTTT
.	TRBV5-1	.	TRBJ2-5	CASSLRDFQETQYF	TGCGCCAGCAGCCTCCGGGACTTCCAAGAGACCCAGTACTTC
.	TRBV9	.	TRBJ2-7	CASSVVSWSPVGWQYF	TGTGCCAGCAGCGTAGTTTCCTGGTCCCCAGTAGGGTGGCAGTACTTC
.	TRBV10-3	.	TRBJ2-2	CAISLEFGDGRAGELFF	TGTGCCATCAGTCTGGAGTTTGGGGACGGTAGGGCCGGGGAGCTGTTTTTT
.	TRBV7-9	.	TRBJ2-1	CASVLLDSYNEQFF	TGTGCCAGCGTCCTACTTGACAGTTACAATGAGCAGTTCTTC
.	TRBV5-1	TRBD1	TRBJ1-2	CASSPDGTDPYGYTF	TGCGCCAGCAGCCCTGACGGGACAGACCCCTATGGCTACACCTTC
.	TRBV2	.	TRBJ1-6	CASLRDLNSPLHF	TGTGCCAGCCTCCGGGATCTCAATTCACCCCTCCACTTT
.	TRBV7-2	.	TRBJ1-6	CASSLVDLWDALHF	TGTGCCAGCAGCTTAGTGGATCTATGGGACGCCCTCCACTTT
.	TRBV9	TRBD1	TRBJ1-3	CASSARTGQERGNTIYF	TGTGCCAGCAGCGCGAGGACAGGGCAGGAACGTGGAAACACCATATATTTT
.	TRBV29-1	.	TRBJ1-2	CSGWELGGYTF	TGCAGCGGCTGGGAGTTGGGTGGCTACACCTTC
.	TRBV18	.	TRBJ2-7	CASSPQGGYTYEQYF	TGTGCCAGCTCACCACAGGGGGGCTACACCTACGAGCAGTACTTC
.	TRBV6-1	.	TRBJ1-6	CASSEALVRNSPLHF	TGTGCCAGCAGTGAAGCGCTTGTGAGAAATTCACCCCTCCACTTT
.	TRBV5-1	TRBD1	TRBJ2-7	CASSMETGPYEQYF	TGCGCCAGCAGCATGGAGACAGGGCCCTACGAGCAGTACTTC
.	TRBV30	.	TRBJ1-2	CAWSVGSSTAVYGYTF	TGTGCCTGGAGTGTAGGGTCGTCGACCGCCGTCTATGGCTACACCTTC
few	TRBV28	.	TRBJ1-5	CASSPTVSNQPQHF	TGTGCCAGCAGTCCGACAGTTAGCAATCAGCCCCAGCATTTT
once	TRBV13	.	TRBJ2-7	CASSPLRDEQYF	TGTGCCAGCAGCCCCCTCAGGGACGAGCAGTACTTC
.	TRBV6-5	.	TRBJ2-5	CASRRLETQYF	TGTGCCAGCCGTAGATTGGAGACCCAGTACTTC
.	TRBV7-2	.	TRBJ2-7	CASSLVDYEQYF	TGTGCCAGCAGCCTGGTGGACTACGAGCAGTACTTC
.	TRBV6-6	.	TRBJ1-2	CASSSGTTDYGYTF	TGTGCCAGCAGCTCCGGGACAACGGACTATGGCTACACCTTC
.	TRBV4-1	.	TRBJ1-2	CASSQEPGSGTNYGYTF	TGCGCCAGCAGCCAAGAACCGGGGTCGGGGACTAACTATGGCTACACCTTC
.	TRBV7-9	TRBD2	TRBJ2-3	CASSPRLAKTDTQYF	TGTGCCAGCAGCCCCCGACTAGCTAAAACAGATACGCAGTATTTT
once	TRBV7-9	TRBD2	TRBJ2-5	CASSLSLGGGETQYF	TGTGCCAGCAGCTTATCCCTCGGGGGGGGAGAGACCCAGTACTTC
.	TRBV27	TRBD1	TRBJ1-6	CASRWDRSLDSPLHF	TGTGCCTCTCGCTGGGACAGATCTTTAGATTCACCCCTCCACTTT
.	TRBV5-1	.	TRBJ2-7	CASSLELGVSEQYF	TGCGCCAGCAGCTTGGAATTGGGCGTTTCCGAGCAGTACTTC
.	TRBV19	TRBD2	TRBJ2-5	CASSTHGRREETQYF	TGTGCCAGTAGTACCCACGGGAGGCGAGAGGAGACCCAGTACTTC
once	TRBV11-2	.	TRBJ2-5	CASSLVLGGQETQYF	TGTGCCAGCAGCTTGGTATTGGGGGGCCAAGAGACCCAGTACTTC
.	TRBV10-3	TRBD1	TRBJ1-2	CAISEPGDSAGYTF	TGTGCCATCAGTGAGCCGGGGGACAGTGCTGGCTACACCTTC
once	TRBV6-1	TRBD1	TRBJ2-3	CASSGFRGTTDTQYF	TGTGCCAGCAGTGGGTTCAGGGGGACCACAGATACGCAGTATTTT
once	TRBV4-1	TRBD1	TRBJ2-2	CASSQEPGQGAPVTGELFF	TGCGCCAGCAGCCAAGAGCCGGGACAGGGGGCGCCGGTCACCGGGGAGCTGTTTTTT
.	TRBV18	.	TRBJ2-7	CASSPSGREREQYF	TGTGCCAGCTCCCCCTCTGGCAGGGAAAGGGAGCAGTACTTC
.	TRBV6-5	.	TRBJ1-4	CASSYSIIATNEKLFF	TGTGCCAGCAGTTACTCGATCATCGCAACTAATGAAAAACTGTTTTTT
.	TRBV18	.	TRBJ1-4	CASSQAGEKLFF	TGTGCCAGCTCACAAGCCGGAGAAAAACTGTTTTTT
.	TRBV18	.	TRBJ1-3	CASSPLQNPGNTIYF	TGTGCCAGCTCACCGTTACAGAACCCTGGAAACACCATATATTTT
.	TRBV6-5	.	TRBJ1-1	CASSYSGRTRNTEAFF	TGTGCCAGCAGTTACTCGGGGCGCACGCGTAACACTGAAGCTTTCTTT
.	TRBV6-5	.	TRBJ2-6	CASTLDSSGANVLTF	TGTGCCAGCACCTTAGACTCATCGGGGGCCAACGTCCTGACTTTC
.	TRBV11-3	.	TRBJ2-7	CASSLGGTGPYEQYF	TGTGCTAGCAGCTTGGGGGGGACAGGACCCTACGAGCAGTACTTC
once	TRBV5-6	TRBD2	TRBJ2-7	CASSSASGGNLYEQYF	TGTGCCAGCAGCTCCGCTAGCGGGGGGAACCTCTACGAGCAGTACTTC
.	TRBV6-4	.	TRBJ1-1	CASRPGHLNTEAFF	TGTGCCAGCAGACCGGGACACCTCAACACTGAAGCTTTCTTT
.	TRBV2	TRBD2	TRBJ2-2	CASRLRLAGTTGELFF	TGTGCCAGCAGACTCCGACTAGCGGGTACAACCGGGGAGCTGTTTTTT
.	TRBV7-2	.	TRBJ1-3	CASSLLPSSGNTIYF	TGTGCCAGCAGCTTGTTACCGAGCTCTGGAAACACCATATATTTT